This entry lists 7 T cell receptor beta chains sequenced from one sample in a study of T-cell memory formation after mild COVID-19. Via MiXCR, TCRdb re-called the 5' RACE reads, giving one row per CDR3 protein. The sample has fewer than 250,000 distinct CDR3 sequences, approximately 10% seen once. The sequenced material came from PBMCs or a T cell subset sorted from them (not recorded which). The receptors stem from a man in his late teens or twenties who had mild COVID-19 (a few samples of this study predate the infection). Cell type and time point are not known.

V gene TRBV18 combines with J gene TRBJ2-7; TRBD2 aligns across 9 bases. This CDR3 comprises 16 residues. CDR1 is KGHSH, CDR2 LQKENI, per germline. Germline trimming cut 0 bases from V and 2 bases from J; bases unmatched to any gene: 5. Written as DNA, the CDR3 is TGTGCCAGCTCACCACCTAGCGGGGGCCTCGCCTACGAGCAGTACTTC. Residues: CASSPPSGGLAYEQYF.

V and J are TRBV6-5 and TRBJ1-1; a possible D gene is TRBD1 (6 bases). The CDR3 spans 13 residues. Germline CDR1 reads MNHEY; CDR2 reads SVGAGI. Deletions cut 5 bases from V and 6 bases from J, with 13 bases between. CDR3 in DNA: TGTGCCAGCAGTCCTCCGGGACACTCTGAAGCTTTCTTT. Translation gives CASSPPGHSEAFF.

This clonotype showed up just a few times. The chain is built from TRBV21-1 and TRBJ1-5. TRBV21-1 is a documented pseudogene. The CDR3 consists of 16 residues. The CDR3 sequence is CASSKTGPSSNQPQHF. The CDR3 DNA follows: TGTGCCAGCAGCAAAACGGGTCCGTCTAGCAATCAGCCCCAGCATTTT.

There are a few counts of this clonotype. The gene calls are TRBV20-1 and TRBJ1-5, with no clear D. The CDR3 covers 12 residues. Germline CDR1 DFQATT, CDR2 SNEGSKA (reference sequence). Trimming stripped 3 bases from V and 6 bases from J, with 9 bases between. The CDR3 here is CSASAGSQPQHF. The CDR3 DNA sequence: TGCAGTGCTAGTGCGGGGAGTCAGCCCCAGCATTTT.

The chain carries TRBV5-1 and TRBJ2-1; D is perhaps TRBD1 (6 bases). Germline CDR1 SGHRS, CDR2 YFSETQ. The V gene lost 6 bases and the J gene lost 6 bases, with 13 bases spanning the gap. The CDR3 is made up of 13 amino acids. The CDR3 nucleotides read TGCGCCAGCACCCTTGACAGGACCAATGAGCAGTTCTTC. This sequence encodes CASTLDRTNEQFF. The full variable domain, in which reference TRBV5-1 and TRBJ2-1 provide the parts outside the CDR3, is KAGVTQTPRYLIKTRGQQVTLSCSPISGHRSVSWYQQTPGQGLQFLFEYFSETQRNKGNFPGRFSGRQFSNSRSEMNVSTLELGDSALYLCASTLDRTNEQFFGPGTRLTVL.

The chain links TRBV5-4 to TRBJ2-3; 8 nucleotides align to TRBD1. This CDR3 is 15 amino acids long. Looked up from germline, CDR1 is SGHNT and CDR2 is YYREEE (reference sequence). J gave up 3 bases and V 3 bases, and 6 bases lay outside the gene matches. DNA of the CDR3: TGTGCCAGCAGCTATGGACAGGGCAGGACAGATACGCAGTATTTT. This codes for CASSYGQGRTDTQYF.

This clonotype showed up just once. This chain joins TRBV6-5 and TRBJ2-1; 9 positions match TRBD1. Germline CDR1 is MNHEY and CDR2 is SVGAGI. The CDR3 has 15 amino acids. With V trimmed by 7 bases and J by 1 base, 5 bases remained unmatched. CDR3 amino acids: CASILTGGSYNEQFF. In DNA form, the CDR3 reads TGTGCCAGCATTCTGACAGGGGGATCCTACAATGAGCAGTTCTTC.